These 14 T cell receptor beta chains were sequenced from one sample in a study of shared clonotypes between healthy human individuals. Libraries were prepared by immunoSEQ multiplex PCR; TCRdb keeps only in-frame clonotypes and omits some of them. The sample lists fewer than 3 million clones, around 90% occurring once. The sequenced sample consisted of naive CD4+ T cells from PBMCs. Specified subset: CD45RA+ positively selected. These receptors all come from a man aged 18 to 29 in good health. Some clones in this sample may be carry-over from other donors' samples.

The genes are TRBV30 and TRBJ1-4; D remains ambiguous. CDR1 and CDR2 (germline): GTSNPN, SVGIG (reference sequence). V lost 3 bases and J 0 bases, leaving 8 bases between the germline ends. CDR3 length: 14 amino acids. CDR3 sequence reads: CAWSSVSTNEKLFF. CDR3 DNA: TGTGCCTGGAGCTCAGTTTCAACTAATGAAAAACTGTTTTTT. Supplemented by reference TRBV30 and TRBJ1-4, the full variable domain reads SQTIHQWPATLVQPVGSPLSLECTVEGTSNPNLYWYRQAAGRGLQLLFYSVGIGQISSEVPQNLSASRPQDRQFILSSKKLLLSDSGFYLCAWSSVSTNEKLFFGSGTQLSVL.

A note on this clone: The sample contains more than one DNA sequence encoding this CDR3. The V call is TRBV2, the J call TRBJ1-4; weak D call: TRBD1 (5 bases). CDR1 is SNHLY and CDR2 is FYNNEI in the germline V gene. The CDR3 is 13 residues long. The ends were cut back, 4 bases at V and 6 bases at J, with 9 bases in the middle. CDR3 sequence reads: CASSGQGYEKLFF. The CDR3 DNA reads as TGTGCCAGCAGTGGTCAGGGATATGAAAAACTGTTTTTT.

This chain uses TRBV19 with TRBJ1-5; weak D call: TRBD1 (5 bases). The length of the CDR3 is 15 residues. The V end lost 10 bases, the J end lost 1 base, and 17 bases lay between the germline ends. Germline V gives CDR1 LNHDA, CDR2 SQIVND (reference sequence). For the CDR3, the DNA is TGTGCCATCCCGGACGGGGCCATCAGCAATCAGCCCCAGCATTTT. Amino acids: CAIPDGAISNQPQHF.

The chain carries TRBV5-4 and TRBJ2-1; D remains unclear. Trimming pared 0 bases from V and 5 bases from J, leaving 12 bases between. Germline CDR1 reads SGHNT; CDR2 reads YYREEE (reference sequence). The CDR3 runs to 15 residues. The DNA for the CDR3 is TGTGCCAGCAGCTTGGGATCCCAAGAGAACAATGAGCAGTTCTTC. This gives the protein CASSLGSQENNEQFF.

This chain uses TRBV11-2 with TRBJ2-1, with 7 bases matching TRBD1. Germline-derived CDR1 and CDR2 are SGHAT and FQNNGV. Trimming removed 5 bases from V and 8 bases from J; junction bases left unmatched: 9. The CDR3 loop spans 14 amino acids. This CDR3 is CASSIRGPGDEQFF. DNA for the CDR3: TGTGCCAGCAGCATAAGGGGGCCAGGCGATGAGCAGTTCTTC.

The sample holds a few counts of this clone. Other DNA sequences from this sample encode an identical CDR3 as well. The J gene is TRBJ1-5, the V gene TRBV10-3; D not certain. With 2 bases removed from V and 4 bases from J, the gap between germline ends came to 3 bases. The CDR3 extends over 12 amino acids. Germline V gene sequence: CDR1 ENHRY, CDR2 SYGVKD. The CDR3 DNA reads as TGTGCCATCAGTGAGCCTAATCAGCCCCAGCATTTT. Its protein product is CAISEPNQPQHF.

The chain links TRBV7-2 to TRBJ2-5, with 14 bases fitting TRBD2. The CDR3 loop spans 14 amino acids. Germline CDR1 and CDR2: SGHTA and FQGNSA. The J segment lost 8 bases and the V segment lost 3 bases, leaving 2 bases of the junction unmatched. The CDR3 sequence: CASSLGLAGATQYF. CDR3 nucleotides: TGTGCCAGCAGCTTGGGACTAGCGGGAGCTACCCAGTACTTC.

The sample holds one count of this clone. CDR3 bases: TGTGCCTGGAGTTCCCAGGACAGGGGCTTTATCGCTGAAGCTTTCTTT. It codes for CAWSSQDRGFIAEAFF. V and J are TRBV30 and TRBJ1-1; TRBD1 matches 9 bases. CDR3 length: 16 residues. Germline V gene sequence: CDR1 GTSNPN, CDR2 SVGIG (reference sequence). Trimming at V came to 2 bases and at J to 6 bases, leaving 13 bases not matched to a gene. Based on the CDR3 plus reference TRBV30 and TRBJ1-1, the full variable domain is SQTIHQWPATLVQPVGSPLSLECTVEGTSNPNLYWYRQAAGRGLQLLFYSVGIGQISSEVPQNLSASRPQDRQFILSSKKLLLSDSGFYLCAWSSQDRGFIAEAFFGQGTRLTVV.

V usage is TRBV19 and J usage is TRBJ1-1; D remains ambiguous. The CDR3 loop spans 14 amino acids. In germline, CDR1 is LNHDA, CDR2 SQIVND (reference sequence). V was shortened by 3 bases and J by 1 base, with 9 bases between the two germline ends. The chain's CDR3 is CASSMVPENTEAFF. The CDR3, as DNA: TGTGCCAGTAGTATGGTACCAGAGAACACTGAAGCTTTCTTT.

The chain couples TRBV5-1 to TRBJ2-7, with D unclear. CDR3 length: 14 amino acids. The germline V gene encodes CDR1 SGHRS and CDR2 YFSETQ. The V end lost 4 bases, the J end lost 2 bases, and 13 bases lay between the germline ends. The CDR3 bases are TGCGCCAGCAGCCGCCACGATACTACCTACGAGCAGTACTTC. It codes for CASSRHDTTYEQYF.

The chain uses TRBV12-5 and TRBJ2-5; perhaps TRBD2 as D (6 bases). This CDR3 comprises 14 residues. From germline, CDR1 is LGHNT and CDR2 FRNRAP. Trimming left V 2 bases short and J 5 bases short, with 12 bases between. As DNA, the CDR3 is TGTGCTAGTGGTTTGCCCCCCCGGGGGGAGACCCAGTACTTC. This translates into CASGLPPRGETQYF.

This clone was seen once. The rearrangement uses TRBV10-3 and TRBJ1-5; possible D gene TRBD1, 6 bases. Germline CDR1 and CDR2: ENHRY and SYGVKD. Trimming took off 3 bases at V and 2 bases at J, with 11 bases between the two ends. This CDR3 has 15 amino acids. The CDR3 sequence: CAISDAGAGNQPQHF. The CDR3 nucleotides are TGTGCCATCAGTGATGCGGGGGCGGGCAATCAGCCCCAGCATTTT.

In this sample, this clone turned up once. V is TRBV5-4 and J is TRBJ2-1, with 8 bases aligning to TRBD1. Germline V gene sequence: CDR1 SGHNT, CDR2 YYREEE (reference sequence). The CDR3 sequence is 16 residues long. V lost 4 bases and J lost 1; bases outside the gene matches: 7. CDR3 residues: CASSTRTGRSYNEQFF. CDR3 coding DNA: TGTGCCAGCAGCACCCGGACAGGGAGGTCCTACAATGAGCAGTTCTTC.

V gene TRBV7-9 combines with J gene TRBJ2-7, with 9 bases matching TRBD1. With 5 bases clipped from V and 2 bases from J, the junction kept 13 bases outside the gene matches. Germline-derived CDR1 and CDR2 are SEHNR and FQNEAQ (reference sequence). There are 17 residues in the CDR3. CDR3 bases: TGTGCCAGCAGCCCCTTTGGACAGGGGATTGTCGCCTACGAGCAGTACTTC. Protein product: CASSPFGQGIVAYEQYF.